The source of this TCR beta chain is a study of vaccination effects on CD4 cells after COVID-19. Germline V lookup: CDR1 SEHNR, CDR2 FQNEAQ (reference sequence). The V segment lost 5 bases and the J segment 11 bases; nucleotides outside the gene matches: 14. The CDR3 has 15 residues. Sequenced by immunoSEQ multiplex PCR; TCRdb stores in-frame clones only, minus some. The sample carries about 23,000 clones, approximately 73% recorded once. As concerns this clone: Its matching antigen is unknown.

Expansion with viral peptide pools was applied to antigen-specific CD4+ T cells by the ViraFEST assay prior to sequencing. After more than 8 days in culture, the CD4+ T cells were isolated. None of the vaccinated had previously contracted SARS-CoV-2, and their nucleocapsid antibodies tested negative. The clonotype originates from a human donor who received a COVID-19 vaccine. The sample in question was CD4+ T cells from PBMCs cultured with SARS-CoV-2 spike peptides, obtained before COVID-19 vaccination. The rearrangement uses TRBV7-9 and TRBJ2-2; 7 bases match TRBD2. The DNA of the CDR3 is TGTGCCAGCAGCCGAGCGGGGAGTCTCGCTGGTGAGCTGTTTTTT. Its protein product is CASSRAGSLAGELFF. The complete variable domain, with remaining parts taken from reference TRBV7-9 and TRBJ2-2, reads DTGVSQNPRHKITKRGQNVTFRCDPISEHNRLYWYRQTLGQGPEFLTYFQNEAQLEKSRLLSDRFSAERPKGSFSTLEIQRTEQGDSAMYLCASSRAGSLAGELFFGEGSRLTVL.